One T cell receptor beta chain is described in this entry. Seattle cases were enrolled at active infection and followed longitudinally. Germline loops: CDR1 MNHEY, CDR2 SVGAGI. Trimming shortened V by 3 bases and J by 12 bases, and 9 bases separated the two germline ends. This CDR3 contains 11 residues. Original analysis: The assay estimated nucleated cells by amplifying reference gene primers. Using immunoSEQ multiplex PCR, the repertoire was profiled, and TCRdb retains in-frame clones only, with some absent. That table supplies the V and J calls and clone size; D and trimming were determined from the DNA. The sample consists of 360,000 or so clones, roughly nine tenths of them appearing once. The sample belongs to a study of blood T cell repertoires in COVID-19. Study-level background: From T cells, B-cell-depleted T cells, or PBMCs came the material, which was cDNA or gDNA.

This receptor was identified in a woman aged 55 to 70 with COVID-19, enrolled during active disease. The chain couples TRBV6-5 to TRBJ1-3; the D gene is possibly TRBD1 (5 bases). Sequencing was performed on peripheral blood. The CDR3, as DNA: TGTGCCAGCAGTTATTCGGACATCATATATTTT. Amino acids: CASSYSDIIYF.